This passage covers 5 T cell receptor beta chains from one sample sequenced in a study of blood T cell repertoires in COVID-19. Libraries were prepared by immunoSEQ multiplex PCR; TCRdb keeps only in-frame clonotypes and omits some of them. This table holds hundreds of thousands of clones, 65% to 90% found once. Sequencing input: peripheral blood. These receptors all stem from a human donor in a cohort sampled during active COVID-19.

This rearrangement joins TRBV6-5 to TRBJ1-3; 8 bases fit TRBD1. Germline-derived CDR1 and CDR2 are MNHEY and SVGAGI. The V segment lost 6 bases and the J segment 4 bases; nucleotides outside the gene matches: 8. The CDR3 length is 15 residues. CDR3 in DNA: TGTGCCAGCAGCTTTCAGGGGGCGAGGGGAAACACCATATATTTT. This gives the protein CASSFQGARGNTIYF.

This clone has a handful of counts. The rearrangement links TRBV7-9 to TRBJ2-6; tentative D call: TRBD2 (6 bases). V was shortened by 5 bases and J by 4 bases, with 12 bases between the two germline ends. Germline V gene lookup returns CDR1 SEHNR and CDR2 FQNEAQ (reference sequence). The CDR3 is made up of 15 amino acids. DNA of the CDR3: TGTGCCAGCAGCCCTACTAGCTCCGGGGCCAACGTCCTGACTTTC. Translated: CASSPTSSGANVLTF.

On this clone: One end of the junction is discordant with germline, which a read error may explain. The V and J genes are TRBV2 and TRBJ1-5, with TRBD1 matching 7 bases. CDR3 length equals 15 residues. The germline V gene has CDR1 SNHLY and CDR2 FYNNEI. CDR3 bases: TGTGCCAGCAGGGAAGAGACAGGGAGCAATCAGCCCCAGCATTTT. It codes for CASREETGSNQPQHF.

V gene TRBV6-5 combines with J gene TRBJ2-7, with D possibly matching TRBD1 (5 bases). Germline V lookup: CDR1 MNHEY, CDR2 SVGAGI. The CDR3 is 14 residues long. Deletions cut 8 bases from V and 3 bases from J, with 17 bases between. Here the CDR3 reads CASSRQKHYYEQYF. CDR3 coding DNA: TGTGCCAGCTCCCGACAGAAGCACTACTACGAGCAGTACTTC.

CDR3: CASSIGKIKPDTQYF. The CDR3 DNA sequence: TGTGCCAGTAGTATCGGGAAGATTAAGCCAGATACGCAGTATTTT. The V call is TRBV19, the J call TRBJ2-3; a weak D match, TRBD2 (5 bases). Germline CDR1 LNHDA, CDR2 SQIVND (reference sequence). CDR3 length: 15 residues. V lost 3 bases and J lost 4, with 14 bases in between.